The source of this T cell receptor (beta chain) is a study of shared clonotypes between healthy human individuals. Clones were read by immunoSEQ multiplex PCR, and TCRdb kept only the in-frame ones, dropping some. Of roughly 2 million clones listed, about 94% are singletons. With 0 bases removed from V and 7 bases from J, the gap between germline ends came to 17 bases. Germline CDR1 reads SGDLS; CDR2 reads YYNGEE. The CDR3 totals 17 residues. Positive CCR7 selection of CD45RO-negative cells yielded the naive CD8 cells, and terminally differentiated effector memory CD45RA+ cells were excluded. This sequence was found in a man in his late teens or twenties in good health. J is TRBJ1-6 and V is TRBV9, with D possibly TRBD1 on 5 matching bases. The sample comprised naive CD8+ T cells sorted from blood. CDR3 sequence reads: CASSVEGSFRHNSPLHF. In DNA, the CDR3 is TGTGCCAGCAGCGTAGAGGGGTCATTCAGACACAATTCACCCCTCCACTTT.